The clone carrying this TCR beta chain was seen ten or more times. The data were obtained in a study of T-cell reconstitution after alpha-beta-depleted transplantation in children. V lost 4 bases and J lost 0, with 15 bases in between. This CDR3 is built from 17 residues. Germline V CDR1 and CDR2: SGHDN, FVKESK. The library targeted TCRbeta and was prepared with unique molecular identifiers. TCRdb reprocessed the PCR reads via MiXCR and lists one record per CDR3 protein. The repertoire consists of approximately 190,000 distinct CDR3 sequences, with roughly 6.3% occurring once and the leading ten covering 4.5%.

This clonotype was sampled from a girl less than two years old with combined immunodeficiency, due to receive a stem cell transplant. The material sequenced was PBMCs, taken before TCRalphabeta/CD19-depleted stem cell transplant. The gene calls are TRBV14 and TRBJ2-2; D call uncertain. The chain's CDR3 is CASSRLGNPANTGELFF. DNA of the CDR3: TGTGCCAGCAGCCGGCTGGGTAACCCCGCGAACACCGGGGAGCTGTTTTTT.